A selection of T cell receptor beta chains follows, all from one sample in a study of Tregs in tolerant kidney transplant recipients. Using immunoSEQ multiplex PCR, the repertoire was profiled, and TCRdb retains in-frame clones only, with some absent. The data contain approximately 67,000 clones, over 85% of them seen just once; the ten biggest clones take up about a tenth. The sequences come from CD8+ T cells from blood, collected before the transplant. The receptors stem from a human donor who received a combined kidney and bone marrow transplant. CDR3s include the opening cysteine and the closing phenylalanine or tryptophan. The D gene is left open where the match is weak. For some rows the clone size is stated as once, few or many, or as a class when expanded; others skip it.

CDR3: CASSYGQGGEKLFF
DNA: TGTGCCAGCAGTTACGGACAGGGAGGGGAAAAACTGTTTTTT
size: -
J: TRBJ1-4
D: TRBD1
V: TRBV27

CDR3: CASSLSRTGSPNEQFF
DNA: TGTGCCAGCAGTTTATCCCGGACAGGGAGTCCCAATGAGCAGTTCTTC
size: -
J: TRBJ2-1
D: TRBD1
V: TRBV27

CDR3: CASSLGTINEQFF
DNA: TGTGCCAGCAGCTTGGGGACTATTAATGAGCAGTTCTTC
size: -
J: TRBJ2-1
D: -
V: TRBV5-6

CDR3: CASRVGTGYEKLFF
DNA: TGTGCCAGCAGGGTTGGGACAGGGTATGAAAAACTGTTTTTT
size: few
J: TRBJ1-4
D: TRBD1
V: TRBV27

CDR3: CASSGVGGYSNQPQHF
DNA: TGTGCCAGCAGTGGGGTGGGAGGGTATAGCAATCAGCCCCAGCATTTT
size: -
J: TRBJ1-5
D: -
V: TRBV6-1

CDR3: CASSSGTSGDEKLFF
DNA: TGTGCCAGCAGCTCTGGGACTTCCGGCGATGAAAAACTGTTTTTT
size: few
J: TRBJ1-4
D: -
V: TRBV7-8

CDR3: CASSLWTSGTGGTDTQYF
DNA: TGCGCCAGCAGCTTGTGGACTAGCGGAACCGGTGGAACAGATACGCAGTATTTT
size: -
J: TRBJ2-3
D: TRBD2
V: TRBV5-1

CDR3: CASSQGAVWNQPQHF
DNA: TGTGCCAGCAGCCAGGGTGCGGTGTGGAATCAGCCCCAGCATTTT
size: -
J: TRBJ1-5
D: -
V: TRBV5-8

CDR3: CASSVGTDYNEKLFF
DNA: TGTGCCAGCAGCGTGGGCACAGACTATAATGAAAAACTGTTTTTT
size: -
J: TRBJ1-4
D: -
V: TRBV9

CDR3: CASSLWANQPQHF
DNA: TGTGCCAGCAGTTTATGGGCCAATCAGCCCCAGCATTTT
size: -
J: TRBJ1-5
D: -
V: TRBV28

CDR3: CASSQESGLLGTDTQYF
DNA: TGCGCCAGCAGCCAAGAATCTGGGCTCCTGGGCACAGATACGCAGTATTTT
size: -
J: TRBJ2-3
D: -
V: TRBV4-3

CDR3: CASSLVQDTQYF
DNA: TGTGCCAGCAGCTTAGTCCAAGATACGCAGTATTTT
size: -
J: TRBJ2-3
D: -
V: TRBV11-2

CDR3: CAWSDGNEQYF
DNA: TGTGCCTGGAGTGACGGGAACGAGCAGTACTTC
size: -
J: TRBJ2-7
D: -
V: TRBV30

CDR3: CASSESRGLYNEQFF
DNA: TGTGCCAGCAGTGAATCCCGGGGTCTATACAATGAGCAGTTCTTC
size: -
J: TRBJ2-1
D: -
V: TRBV2

CDR3: CASLFGTEAFF
DNA: TGTGCCAGTCTATTTGGCACTGAAGCTTTCTTT
size: -
J: TRBJ1-1
D: -
V: TRBV27

CDR3: CASSVRESSYNEQFF
DNA: TGTGCCAGCAGCGTCAGGGAATCCTCCTACAATGAGCAGTTCTTC
size: few
J: TRBJ2-1
D: -
V: TRBV9

CDR3: CASRAGTANTGELFF
DNA: TGTGCCAGCAGGGCCGGGACAGCGAACACCGGGGAGCTGTTTTTT
size: -
J: TRBJ2-2
D: TRBD1
V: TRBV7-7

CDR3: CASSLGSGRVEQFF
DNA: TGTGCCAGCAGCTTAGGGAGCGGGAGGGTTGAGCAGTTCTTC
size: -
J: TRBJ2-1
D: TRBD2
V: TRBV13

CDR3: CSAATGNTEAFF
DNA: TGCAGCGCCGCGACAGGTAACACTGAAGCTTTCTTT
size: -
J: TRBJ1-1
D: -
V: TRBV29-1

CDR3: CSARRDTEQYF
DNA: TGCAGTGCTAGAAGGGACACAGAGCAGTACTTC
size: -
J: TRBJ2-7
D: -
V: TRBV20-1

CDR3: CSVVEGIYGYTF
DNA: TGCAGCGTTGTGGAGGGGATCTATGGCTACACCTTC
size: -
J: TRBJ1-2
D: -
V: TRBV29-1

CDR3: CASSLSPHLTASSYNEQFF
DNA: TGTGCCAGCAGTTTGTCTCCTCACCTGACAGCTAGCTCCTACAATGAGCAGTTCTTC
size: -
J: TRBJ2-1
D: -
V: TRBV27

CDR3: CASSYVSGGRFDEQFF
DNA: TGTGCCAGCAGTTACGTGTCGGGGGGGCGGTTTGATGAGCAGTTCTTC
size: -
J: TRBJ2-1
D: TRBD2
V: TRBV6-5